This is a list of T cell receptor beta chains from one sample in a study of T cell responses to AZD1222 COVID-19 vaccine. Using immunoSEQ multiplex PCR, the repertoire was profiled, and TCRdb retains in-frame clones only, with some absent. The table shows roughly 120,000 clones, with around nine tenths occurring only once. The source material was peripheral blood, sampled on day 0 of AZD1222 vaccination. The receptors stem from an adult in good health. CDR3s include the opening cysteine and the closing phenylalanine or tryptophan. D genes are given only for firm matches.

j_call v_call d_call cdr3_nt cdr3_aa
TRBJ2-2 TRBV29-1 NA TGCAGCGTTGAGGACAGAATCACCGGGGAGCTGTTTTTT CSVEDRITGELFF
TRBJ2-1 TRBV4-1 NA TGCGCCAGCAGCCAAGAGAGGAGGACCAGCAATGAGCAGTTCTTC CASSQERRTSNEQFF
TRBJ1-4 TRBV2 TRBD1 TGTGCCAGCAGCCTACTCCGGGACAGTAATGAAAAACTGTTTTTT CASSLLRDSNEKLFF
TRBJ2-2 TRBV19 TRBD1 TGTGCCAGTAGTATCCCAGGGGGAACCGGGGAGCTGTTTTTT CASSIPGGTGELFF
TRBJ1-1 TRBV18 NA TGTGCCAGCTCCCTCCGTCAGGGATACACTGAAGCTTTCTTT CASSLRQGYTEAFF
TRBJ1-3 TRBV18 NA TGTGCCAGCTCCGGGGACATTGGAAACACCATATATTTT CASSGDIGNTIYF
TRBJ1-1 TRBV6-6 TRBD1 TGTGCCAGCAGTTACCAACAGGGGGAAGCTTTCTTT CASSYQQGEAFF
TRBJ2-7 TRBV2 NA TGTGCCAGCAGTGAAATCCGCGAGCAGTACTTC CASSEIREQYF
TRBJ2-7 TRBV25-1 NA TGTGCCAGCAGTGAAGGGCTAGCGACACCCCGGGAGCAGTACTTC CASSEGLATPREQYF
TRBJ2-2 TRBV18 TRBD1 TGTGCCAGCTCACCCGGGACAGGGAGTTACACCGGGGAGCTGTTTTTT CASSPGTGSYTGELFF
TRBJ2-2 TRBV9 NA TGTGCCAGCAGCGTAGCGTCTAGTGGGGCCGGGGAGCTGTTTTTT CASSVASSGAGELFF
TRBJ2-7 TRBV7-9 NA TGTGCCAGCAGCAGCTTTGGGTCTCAATACGAGCAGTACTTC CASSSFGSQYEQYF
TRBJ2-7 TRBV7-7 NA TGTGCTAGCAGCCCGCTCTCTTCGGGGTACGAGCAGTACTTC CASSPLSSGYEQYF
TRBJ1-2 TRBV29-1 TRBD1 TGCAGCGTGGCGACAGGGTACGGCTACACCTTC CSVATGYGYTF
TRBJ2-7 TRBV5-1 NA TGCGCCAGCAGCTTTTCAGGGACCAACGAGCAGTACTTC CASSFSGTNEQYF
TRBJ1-3 TRBV5-1 TRBD1 TGCGCCAGCAGCTTGGACACAGGGGCGGGAAACACCATATATTTT CASSLDTGAGNTIYF
TRBJ2-7 TRBV11-2 NA TGTGCCAGCAGTACACTTTCCTACGAGCAGTACTTC CASSTLSYEQYF
TRBJ1-5 TRBV15 TRBD1 TGTGCCACCAGCAGAGAATGGGACAGGAGAACCGATTTT CATSREWDRRTDF
TRBJ2-1 TRBV7-2 NA TGTGCCAGCAGCCTCCAGTTAGTAGAGCAGTTCTTC CASSLQLVEQFF
TRBJ1-1 TRBV7-2 NA TGTGCCAGCAGCTTAGGGGAGGGGACTGAAGCTTTCTTT CASSLGEGTEAFF
TRBJ2-3 TRBV7-2 TRBD2 TGTGCCAGCAGCGACGGACTAGCGGGGACCACAGATACGCAGTATTTT CASSDGLAGTTDTQYF
TRBJ2-2 TRBV11-3 NA TGTGCCAGCAGCTTAGAGGTCGGGGAGCTGTTTTTT CASSLEVGELFF
TRBJ2-7 TRBV24-1 NA TGTGCCACCAGTGACCCTGGACAGCTCTCCTACGAGCAGTACTTC CATSDPGQLSYEQYF
TRBJ1-6 TRBV7-2 NA TGTGCCAGCAGCTTAGTAGTGGGGCCTAATTCACCCCTCCACTTT CASSLVVGPNSPLHF
TRBJ1-5 TRBV18 NA TGTGCCAGCTCACCAGATAGTCCTTATAGCAATCAGCCCCAGCATTTT CASSPDSPYSNQPQHF
TRBJ1-4 TRBV30 NA TGTGCCTGGAGTGTAGGTCAGGCTAATGAAAAACTGTTTTTT CAWSVGQANEKLFF
TRBJ1-4 TRBV5-8 NA TGTGCCAGCAGCTTGGAAAGGGGCCTGAAAAAACTGTTTTTT CASSLERGLKKLFF